This T cell receptor (beta chain) emerged from a study of T cell responses to AZD1222 COVID-19 vaccine. The study's findings and limits: Seropositive AZD1222 recipients at baseline numbered only six or seven. As reported, nearly half of all spike-specific TCRs target variant regions that are unmutated.

To note about this clone: Its specificity is unknown.

Trimming took off 0 bases at V and 6 bases at J, with 9 bases between the two ends. CDR1 is SGHRS and CDR2 is YFSETQ in the germline V gene. The CDR3 is made up of 13 amino acids. Here immunoSEQ multiplex PCR was the method, and the copy in TCRdb shows in-frame clones only, minus some. The profile shows 90,000 to 110,000 clones, nearly 90% of them singletons. The chain joins TRBV5-1 to TRBJ1-2; perhaps TRBD1 as D (5 bases). The sequenced sample was peripheral blood, obtained on day 0 of MenACWY control vaccination. This sequence was found in an adult in good health. The chain's CDR3 is CASSLAPGNGYTF. In DNA, the CDR3 is TGCGCCAGCAGCTTGGCCCCAGGGAATGGCTACACCTTC.